The 21 T cell receptor beta chains below were found in one sample sequenced in a study of molecular identifiers for immune sequencing clone quantification. TCRdb used MiXCR to reprocess the PCR reads, holding one entry per CDR3 protein. Among more than 95,000 distinct CDR3 sequences listed, approximately 24% were seen once. The sample was naive CD8+ T cells from blood, with Jurkat cell RNA spiked in. The subset was: FACS-sorted CD8+CD4-CCR7+CD45RA+ naive T cells. These receptors all come from a human donor in good health. Some libraries in this study had Jurkat cell RNA spiked in.

This clonotype was recorded many times. V is TRBV12-5 and J is TRBJ2-2; no reliable D call. This CDR3 has 14 amino acids. The germline V gene has CDR1 LGHNT and CDR2 FRNRAP. The CDR3 reads CAVRTEPNTGELFF. DNA of the CDR3: TGTGCGGTCCGGACGGAGCCGAACACCGGGGAGCTGTTTTTT.

This clonotype was counted at least ten times. The J gene is TRBJ2-3, the V gene TRBV28; 10 bases align to TRBD1. In germline, CDR1 is MDHEN, CDR2 SYDVKM. This CDR3 has 16 residues. J gave up 0 bases and V 4 bases, and 4 bases lay outside the gene matches. The CDR3 loop reads CASSSGQGVSTDTQYF. Here the CDR3 DNA reads TGTGCCAGCAGTTCAGGACAGGGGGTCAGCACAGATACGCAGTATTTT.

With respect to this clonotype: A read error may explain this, as a much larger clone is one base away. The rearrangement links TRBV12-5 to TRBJ1-5, with 12 nucleotides matching TRBD1. The CDR3 is made up of 15 amino acids. The germline V gene has CDR1 LGHNT and CDR2 FRNRAP. The CDR3, as DNA: TGTGTTAGTGGTTCGGGACAGGGGGCCGGTCAGCCCCAGCATTTT. Amino acid sequence: CVSGSGQGAGQPQHF.

This clonotype appeared many times. The V and J genes are TRBV20-1 and TRBJ2-3, with 11 bases that match TRBD1. The germline V gene encodes CDR1 DFQATT and CDR2 SNEGSKA (reference sequence). CDR3 size: 14 residues. V shed 6 bases and J 4 bases; nucleotides not matched to a gene: 6. CDR3 bases: TGCAGTGCCCCAGGACAGGGGGCATCAGATACGCAGTATTTT. Translating gives CSAPGQGASDTQYF.

The J gene is TRBJ2-5, the V gene TRBV25-1; unclear D gene. CDR3 length: 12 residues. Germline values: CDR1 MGHDK, CDR2 SYGVNS. For the CDR3, the DNA is TGTGTTAGCAGTCCAGATGCAGAGACCCAGTACTTC. The encoded protein is CVSSPDAETQYF.

This clonotype was recorded a few times. V is TRBV6-5 and J is TRBJ2-2; D ambiguous. The germline V gene encodes CDR1 MNHEY and CDR2 SVGAGI. The V end lost 0 bases, the J end lost 4 bases, and 3 bases lay between the germline ends. CDR3 length: 13 amino acids. The CDR3 nucleotides read TGTGCCAGCAGTTACTCTACCACCGGGGAGCTGTTTTTT. Protein: CASSYSTTGELFF.

This clonotype occurred a few times. Just one base apart from a much larger clone, this may be a read error. The genes are TRBV27 and TRBJ2-7; a possible D gene is TRBD1 (5 bases). The ends were cut back, 2 bases at V and 2 bases at J, with 13 bases in the middle. Germline CDR1 MNHEY, CDR2 SMNVEV (reference sequence). The CDR3 has 15 residues. The CDR3 DNA reads as TGTGCCAGCAGTTTAACCCGGACACCGCCCTACGAGCAGTACTTC. Encoded protein: CASSLTRTPPYEQYF.

This clonotype has at least ten counts. The V call is TRBV7-9, the J call TRBJ2-2; no clear D gene. CDR1 is SEHNR, CDR2 FQNEAQ, per germline (reference sequence). V lost 4 bases and J 0 bases, leaving 9 bases between the germline ends. The CDR3 has 15 residues. CDR3 DNA sequence: TGTGCCAGCAGCTGGGTAGACCCGAACACCGGGGAGCTGTTTTTT. Its translation: CASSWVDPNTGELFF.

This clonotype was detected many times. V gene TRBV27 combines with J gene TRBJ1-5, with a weak D call TRBD1 (5 bases). The germline CDR1 and CDR2 sequences are MNHEY and SMNVEV (reference sequence). Trimming took 2 bases from V and 3 from J, leaving 8 bases between them. The CDR3 covers 14 residues. The CDR3: CASSLRGVNQPQHF. The DNA of the CDR3 is TGTGCCAGCAGTTTAAGAGGGGTCAATCAGCCCCAGCATTTT.

This clonotype was observed at least ten times. The chain joins TRBV20-1 to TRBJ2-7, with 9 bases lining up with TRBD1. The V and J ends lost 1 base and 3 bases, in that order; junction bases with no gene match: 10. The CDR3 has 16 residues. Looked up from germline, CDR1 is DFQATT and CDR2 is SNEGSKA (reference sequence). DNA of the CDR3: TGCAGTGCTAGAGGTACAGGGGGCGCGTACCGCTACGAGCAGTACTTC. Translation: CSARGTGGAYRYEQYF.

Comment on this clonotype: It may be a read error: a sequence one base away is much more abundant. The genes are TRBV11-2 and TRBJ1-4; D remains ambiguous. This CDR3 contains 14 residues. CDR1 is SGHAT, CDR2 FQNNGV, per germline. The CDR3 reads CASCLLSGNEKLFF. The DNA for the CDR3 is TGTGCCAGCTGCTTATTGTCCGGGAATGAAAAACTGTTTTTT.

There are many counts of this clonotype. This chain uses TRBV7-2 with TRBJ1-3; D is undetermined. The CDR3 extends over 16 amino acids. Germline V gene lookup returns CDR1 SGHTA and CDR2 FQGNSA. The V end lost 5 bases, the J end lost 4 bases, and 18 bases lay between the germline ends. The CDR3 coding sequence is TGTGCCAGCAGCCCTAAGGGTGCGGCGGCGGGAAACACCATATATTTT. It specifies CASSPKGAAAGNTIYF.

This clonotype was counted at least ten times. J is TRBJ1-1 and V is TRBV11-2; D not resolved. The V end was cut by 4 bases, the J end by 4 bases, with 7 bases between. Germline V lookup: CDR1 SGHAT, CDR2 FQNNGV. This CDR3 has 12 amino acids. As DNA, the CDR3 is TGTGCCAGCAGCTCTTGGGGCACTGAAGCTTTCTTT. Translated: CASSSWGTEAFF. Supplemented by reference TRBV11-2 and TRBJ1-1, the full variable domain reads EAGVAQSPRYKIIEKRQSVAFWCNPISGHATLYWYQQILGQGPKLLIQFQNNGVVDDSQLPKDRFSAERLKGVDSTLKIQPAKLEDSAVYLCASSSWGTEAFFGQGTRLTVV.

This clonotype showed up many times. The rearrangement links TRBV9 to TRBJ2-3; 8 nucleotides align to TRBD2. The CDR3 runs to 15 residues. Germline V gene data show CDR1 as SGDLS and CDR2 as YYNGEE. With V trimmed by 1 base and J by 4 bases, 5 bases remained unmatched. In DNA form, the CDR3 reads TGTGCCAGCAGCGTACGAGCGGGAGACCCAGATACGCAGTATTTT. Its translation: CASSVRAGDPDTQYF. Based on the CDR3 plus reference TRBV9 and TRBJ2-3, the full variable domain is DSGVTQTPKHLITATGQRVTLRCSPRSGDLSVYWYQQSLDQGLQFLIQYYNGEERAKGNILERFSAQQFPDLHSELNLSSLELGDSALYFCASSVRAGDPDTQYFGPGTRLTVL.

J is TRBJ2-1 and V is TRBV28, with TRBD2 matching over 10 bases. The CDR3 is 14 residues long. Germline V gene data show CDR1 as MDHEN and CDR2 as SYDVKM. J was trimmed by 8 bases and V by 6 bases; bases with no gene match: 7. CDR3 in DNA: TGTGCCAGCAGAAATAGCGGGAGGATTGATGAGCAGTTCTTC. Translating gives CASRNSGRIDEQFF. Full variable domain (rest looked up from reference TRBV28 and TRBJ2-1): DVKVTQSSRYLVKRTGEKVFLECVQDMDHENMFWYRQDPGLGLRLIYFSYDVKMKEKGDIPEGYSVSREKKERFSLILESASTNQTSMYLCASRNSGRIDEQFFGPGTRLTVL.

This clonotype has at least ten counts. The chain joins TRBV9 to TRBJ2-1, with D perhaps TRBD2 (5 bases). Germline CDR1 and CDR2: SGDLS and YYNGEE. This CDR3 contains 16 residues. Trimming cost V 6 bases and J 5 bases, with 21 bases left between them. The CDR3 loop reads CASTPSGGGRHNEQFF. The CDR3, as DNA: TGTGCCAGCACCCCATCAGGTGGCGGGCGACACAATGAGCAGTTCTTC.

This clonotype was counted ten times or more. The chain recombines TRBV5-1 with TRBJ2-5, with 9 bases matching TRBD2. Per germline, CDR1 SGHRS and CDR2 YFSETQ. The CDR3 contains 16 residues. The junction had 15 bases not matched to a gene; V was cut back by 7 bases and J by 5 bases. CDR3 protein: CASFLGVSGGFETQYF. DNA of the CDR3: TGCGCCAGCTTCCTTGGTGTGAGCGGGGGGTTCGAGACCCAGTACTTC.

This clonotype has ten or more counts. The chain combines TRBV4-3 with TRBJ2-1; tentative D call: TRBD2 (5 bases). The CDR3 sequence is 16 residues long. V gave up 0 bases and J gave up 4 bases, with 13 bases separating them. Germline values: CDR1 LGHNA, CDR2 YSLEER. Here the CDR3 DNA reads TGCGCCAGCAGCCAAGATGGCGGGTCCTTGTACAATGAGCAGTTCTTC. Its translation is CASSQDGGSLYNEQFF.

V and J are TRBV15 and TRBJ2-1, with D unresolved. The length of the CDR3 is 12 residues. The germline CDR1 and CDR2 sequences are LNHNV and YYDKDF (reference sequence). V dropped 4 bases and J dropped 10 bases, with 11 bases sitting between them. CDR3: CATSIDSHEQFF. The CDR3 DNA reads TGTGCCACCAGCATTGACTCGCACGAGCAGTTCTTC.

This clonotype came up a few times. The genes are TRBV28 and TRBJ2-7; no clear D gene. CDR1 and CDR2 from the germline V gene are MDHEN and SYDVKM. This CDR3 contains 16 residues. The V and J ends lost 4 bases and 2 bases respectively, with 18 bases between them. The CDR3 sequence: CASSSPLRISAYEQYF. CDR3 DNA: TGTGCCAGCAGTTCCCCCTTGAGGATTTCGGCCTACGAGCAGTACTTC.

This clonotype was detected ten times or more. V gene TRBV7-2 combines with J gene TRBJ2-7, with D uncertain. This CDR3 has 12 residues. The germline V gene encodes CDR1 SGHTA and CDR2 FQGNSA. The germline V and J ends were trimmed by 2 bases and 3 bases, with 5 bases remaining between them. In DNA form, the CDR3 reads TGTGCCAGCAGCTTAACCAGCTACGAGCAGTACTTC. Translated: CASSLTSYEQYF.